This T cell receptor beta chain was obtained from a study of cytomegalovirus exposure and HLA in healthy donors. V was clipped by 7 bases and J by 0 bases, with 17 bases between them. Germline values: CDR1 SNHLY, CDR2 FYNNEI. The CDR3 totals 16 residues. PCR used 60 Vbeta primers and 13 Jbeta primers. TCRdb's table, derived via immunoSEQ multiplex PCR, lists solely in-frame clones and lacks some. The data contain 95,000 to 150,000 clones, roughly 82% of them singletons. Sequencing input: PBMCs. V and J are TRBV2 and TRBJ2-3; D gene uncertain. The clonotype originates from an older woman in good health and CMV-seropositive. CDR3 DNA: TGTGCCAGCACCCAACGATGGCAGGCTAGCACAGATACGCAGTATTTT. Residues: CASTQRWQASTDTQYF.